The 10 T cell receptor beta chains in this list originate from one sample, sequenced in a study of shared clonotypes between healthy human individuals. Profiled with immunoSEQ multiplex PCR; TCRdb holds only in-frame clones, not every one. The sample records some 480,000 clones, around 80% being singletons. The sample consisted of PBMCs. The receptors shown here come from a middle-aged woman in good health. Some clones in this sample may be carry-over from other donors' samples.

In the case of this clone: Different DNA sequences within this sample yield the same CDR3. The CDR3: CASSLRNTGELFF. The DNA of the CDR3 is TGTGCCAGCAGTTTAAGGAACACCGGGGAGCTGTTTTTT. The chain combines TRBV28 with TRBJ2-2; no definite D call. Per the germline V gene, CDR1 is MDHEN and CDR2 is SYDVKM. The CDR3 spans 13 residues. The V gene lost 2 bases and the J gene lost 1 base, with 2 bases spanning the gap.

This clone was observed a few times. This chain joins TRBV5-6 and TRBJ2-5; 9 bases align to TRBD2. CDR1 SGHDT and CDR2 YYEEEE come from the germline V gene. The length of the CDR3 is 14 residues. The trim removed 4 bases at V and 5 bases at J, leaving 6 bases unmatched. This CDR3 reads CASSPLAGRETQYF. CDR3 coding DNA: TGTGCCAGCAGCCCCCTAGCGGGGCGGGAGACCCAGTACTTC.

The V gene is TRBV7-8, the J gene TRBJ1-2; D is ambiguous. Germline-derived CDR1 and CDR2 are SGHVS and FQNEAQ. The CDR3 has 12 residues. V was shortened by 3 bases and J by 8 bases, with 10 bases between the two germline ends. CDR3 amino acids: CASSFVGQGYTF. The CDR3 DNA reads TGTGCCAGCAGCTTTGTGGGCCAGGGCTACACCTTC.

The chain couples TRBV18 to TRBJ2-7; D not certain. The germline V gene has CDR1 KGHSH and CDR2 LQKENI. The CDR3 length is 12 residues. The V and J ends lost 3 bases and 0 bases respectively, with 3 bases between them. The CDR3 coding sequence is TGTGCCAGCTCACCCTTCTCCTACGAGCAGTACTTC. Translation gives CASSPFSYEQYF.

The V and J genes are TRBV15 and TRBJ2-7, with 12 bases matching TRBD1. This CDR3 is 14 amino acids long. Germline V gene data show CDR1 as LNHNV and CDR2 as YYDKDF (reference sequence). J lost 7 bases, V lost 6 bases, and 7 bases had no gene match. In DNA, the CDR3 is TGTGCCACCAGGCGGGGACAGGGGGCGTATGAGCAGTACTTC. Protein: CATRRGQGAYEQYF.

This clone was counted ten times or more. The J gene is TRBJ2-1, the V gene TRBV29-1; tentatively, D is TRBD1 (6 bases). Germline V lookup: CDR1 SQVTM, CDR2 ANQGSEA. There are 16 residues in the CDR3. The ends were cut back, 6 bases at V and 3 bases at J, with 21 bases in the middle. CDR3 sequence (DNA): TGCAGCGTGCCTTCAGGGGCTAATTATGGCTACAATGAGCAGTTCTTC. This codes for CSVPSGANYGYNEQFF.

The rearrangement uses TRBV6-1 and TRBJ1-6; possibly TRBD1 for D (5 bases). V shed 2 bases and J shed 6 bases, with 11 bases lying between them. CDR1 MNHNS and CDR2 SASEGT come from the germline V gene. CDR3 length equals 15 residues. In DNA, the CDR3 is TGTGCCAGCAGTGAAACCCAGGGATCTAATTCACCCCTCCACTTT. This translates into CASSETQGSNSPLHF.

This chain uses TRBV30 with TRBJ2-1; weak D call: TRBD2 (5 bases). The germline gives CDR1 GTSNPN, CDR2 SVGIG (reference sequence). The CDR3 loop spans 13 amino acids. Trimming cost V 4 bases and J 5 bases, with 12 bases left between them. The CDR3 here is CAWIGSVHNEQFF. CDR3 nucleotides: TGTGCCTGGATTGGGAGCGTCCACAATGAGCAGTTCTTC. Full variable domain (remainder filled in from reference TRBV30 and TRBJ2-1): SQTIHQWPATLVQPVGSPLSLECTVEGTSNPNLYWYRQAAGRGLQLLFYSVGIGQISSEVPQNLSASRPQDRQFILSSKKLLLSDSGFYLCAWIGSVHNEQFFGPGTRLTVL.

The rearrangement uses TRBV6-1 and TRBJ2-5, with 10 nucleotides matching TRBD2. Losses at the gene ends were 3 bases for V and 5 bases for J; bases not matched to a gene: 6. Germline CDR1 reads MNHNS; CDR2 reads SASEGT. This CDR3 is 15 amino acids long. The chain's CDR3 is CASSDGSGRWETQYF. The CDR3 coding sequence is TGTGCCAGCAGTGACGGTAGCGGGAGGTGGGAGACCCAGTACTTC.

The chain combines TRBV28 with TRBJ2-7; a weak D match, TRBD1 (8 bases). The CDR3 length is 15 residues. Germline CDR1 and CDR2: MDHEN and SYDVKM. V gave up 6 bases and J gave up 0 bases, with 15 bases separating them. The CDR3, as DNA: TGTGCCAGCAGGCGTACAGGGGGGGACTCCTACGAGCAGTACTTC. Its translation is CASRRTGGDSYEQYF.